The 25 T cell receptor beta chains below come from one sample, sequenced in a study of blood T cell repertoires in COVID-19. Libraries were prepared by immunoSEQ multiplex PCR; TCRdb keeps only in-frame clonotypes and omits some of them. The data show some 120,000 clones, roughly 80% seen once. The source material was peripheral blood. Receptor source: a man aged 30-40 years with acute or convalescent COVID-19.

This chain uses TRBV29-1 with TRBJ1-2, with 8 bases fitting TRBD1. V trimming: 6 bases; J trimming: 2 bases; junction bases outside the gene matches: 2. The CDR3 is 12 amino acids. CDR1 and CDR2 from the germline V gene are SQVTM and ANQGSEA. The CDR3 here is CSVGTGNYGYTF. The DNA for the CDR3 is TGCAGCGTAGGGACAGGCAACTATGGCTACACCTTC.

This clone was detected a few times. The V and J genes are TRBV2 and TRBJ1-2, with D possibly TRBD1 on 6 matching bases. CDR3 length: 15 residues. Germline values: CDR1 SNHLY, CDR2 FYNNEI. Trimming removed 6 bases from V and 2 bases from J, with 16 bases in between. The CDR3 sequence is CASSLSEGTNYGYTF. The CDR3 DNA reads TGTGCCAGCAGCCTCAGTGAGGGGACAAACTATGGCTACACCTTC.

The rearrangement links TRBV15 to TRBJ2-1; the D gene is possibly TRBD2 (5 bases). V dropped 4 bases and J dropped 7 bases, with 14 bases sitting between them. Per the germline V gene, CDR1 is LNHNV and CDR2 is YYDKDF (reference sequence). The CDR3 runs to 14 residues. The CDR3 nucleotides are TGTGCCACCAGCAAAACGCTTAGCGCTAATGAGCAGTTCTTC. Translation: CATSKTLSANEQFF.

This clone was picked up a small number of times. V usage is TRBV30 and J usage is TRBJ1-6; 9 nucleotides match TRBD1. Germline loops: CDR1 GTSNPN, CDR2 SVGIG (reference sequence). The CDR3 is made up of 18 amino acids. V lost 1 base, J lost 2 bases, and 9 bases stayed unmatched. CDR3 loop: CAWSATNRGLTYNSPLHF. The CDR3 nucleotides are TGTGCCTGGAGTGCCACGAACAGGGGGCTGACCTATAATTCACCCCTCCACTTT. Full variable domain (rest looked up from reference TRBV30 and TRBJ1-6): SQTIHQWPATLVQPVGSPLSLECTVEGTSNPNLYWYRQAAGRGLQLLFYSVGIGQISSEVPQNLSASRPQDRQFILSSKKLLLSDSGFYLCAWSATNRGLTYNSPLHFGNGTRLTVT.

The gene calls are TRBV27 and TRBJ1-2; tentatively, D is TRBD1 (5 bases). The CDR3 totals 13 residues. Trimming shortened V by 2 bases and J by 8 bases, and 12 bases separated the two germline ends. CDR1 and CDR2 from the germline V gene are MNHEY and SMNVEV (reference sequence). For the CDR3, the DNA is TGTGCCAGCAGTTTACGGGGGGAGGGAGGCTACACCTTC. It translates to CASSLRGEGGYTF.

This clone was seen a few times. The gene calls are TRBV27 and TRBJ1-5, with 8 bases matching TRBD1. V trimming: 3 bases; J trimming: 5 bases; junction bases outside the gene matches: 6. Germline V CDR1 and CDR2: MNHEY, SMNVEV (reference sequence). This CDR3 comprises 15 residues. DNA of the CDR3: TGTGCCAGCAGTTTTTCAGGGGGCGGTTATCAGCCCCAGCATTTT. Amino acid sequence: CASSFSGGGYQPQHF.

The chain links TRBV4-3 to TRBJ2-1, with D possibly TRBD1 on 6 matching bases. The CDR3 loop spans 16 amino acids. The V end lost 3 bases, the J end lost 4 bases, and 16 bases lay between the germline ends. CDR1 is LGHNA and CDR2 is YSLEER in the germline V gene. The CDR3 DNA is TGCGCCAGCAGCCACCTTGGACAGAGGGGATACAATGAGCAGTTCTTC. Translation: CASSHLGQRGYNEQFF.

The rearrangement links TRBV27 to TRBJ1-1, with D possibly TRBD1 on 6 matching bases. Deletions cut 5 bases from V and 0 bases from J, with 13 bases between. This CDR3 has 15 amino acids. The germline CDR1 and CDR2 sequences are MNHEY and SMNVEV (reference sequence). Written as DNA, the CDR3 is TGTGCCAGCAGTCTCACAGGGTTCATGAACACTGAAGCTTTCTTT. Encoded protein: CASSLTGFMNTEAFF.

V is TRBV30 and J is TRBJ1-1; 7 positions agree with TRBD1. Germline V CDR1 and CDR2: GTSNPN, SVGIG (reference sequence). This CDR3 spans 13 amino acids. V was pared by 3 bases and J by 4 bases, with 5 bases of the junction left unmatched. CDR3 loop: CAWSVDRATEAFF. The DNA for the CDR3 is TGTGCCTGGAGCGTAGACAGGGCCACTGAAGCTTTCTTT. Together with reference TRBV30 and TRBJ1-1, the CDR3 gives the full variable domain: SQTIHQWPATLVQPVGSPLSLECTVEGTSNPNLYWYRQAAGRGLQLLFYSVGIGQISSEVPQNLSASRPQDRQFILSSKKLLLSDSGFYLCAWSVDRATEAFFGQGTRLTVV.

The V and J genes are TRBV6-2 or TRBV6-3 and TRBJ2-7; TRBD2 might be the D (5 bases). Germline V lookup: CDR1 MNHEY, CDR2 SVGEGT. Trimming cost V 3 bases and J 5 bases, with 8 bases left between them. The CDR3 covers 12 residues. In DNA form, the CDR3 reads TGTGCCAGCAGTTATCCCGGGAACGAGCAGTACGTC. It encodes CASSYPGNEQYV.

The CDR3 nucleotides are TGTGCCACCAGCAGAGCGGGAGGGCCATACAATGAGCAGTTCTTC. Its translation is CATSRAGGPYNEQFF. This chain connects TRBV15 to TRBJ2-1, with 8 bases that match TRBD2. Germline V lookup: CDR1 LNHNV, CDR2 YYDKDF (reference sequence). The CDR3 loop spans 15 amino acids. V trimming: 1 base; J trimming: 4 bases; junction bases outside the gene matches: 3.

The rearrangement uses TRBV5-1 and TRBJ1-1, with TRBD1 matching 9 bases. CDR3 length equals 22 residues. J gave up 0 bases and V 0 bases, and 21 bases lay outside the gene matches. Looked up from germline, CDR1 is SGHRS and CDR2 is YFSETQ. CDR3 amino acids: CASSLGSPGQGWYQSLNTEAFF. In nucleotides, the CDR3 is TGCGCCAGCAGCTTGGGTTCACCGGGACAGGGATGGTACCAATCTCTGAACACTGAAGCTTTCTTT.

This clone was counted once. This sequence joins TRBV6-5 and TRBJ1-4, with D tentatively TRBD1 (5 bases). Germline lookup yields CDR1 MNHEY and CDR2 SVGAGI. V was trimmed by 6 bases and J by 4 bases, leaving 15 bases between them. The CDR3 has 15 amino acids. CDR3 region: CASRDTRISNEKLFF. The CDR3 region has the DNA TGTGCCAGCAGGGACACGCGGATCAGTAATGAAAAACTGTTTTTT.

This clone has only one observation. The chain joins TRBV6-5 to TRBJ2-7; 9 bases match TRBD1. V lost 0 bases, J lost 5 bases, and 2 bases stayed unmatched. The germline gives CDR1 MNHEY, CDR2 SVGAGI. This CDR3 contains 14 residues. This CDR3 reads CASSYSQGAHEQYV. Written as DNA, the CDR3 is TGTGCCAGCAGTTACTCACAGGGGGCCCACGAGCAGTACGTC.

This rearrangement joins TRBV5-5 to TRBJ1-2, with D perhaps TRBD1 (5 bases). This CDR3 is 17 amino acids long. Trimming took off 0 bases at V and 12 bases at J, with 27 bases between the two ends. CDR1 is SGHKS, CDR2 YYEKEE, per germline (reference sequence). The CDR3 DNA sequence: TGTGCCAGCAGCTTGGAGCTGGCAGGGATAACCTCCTACCCCGACACCTTC. Its protein is CASSLELAGITSYPDTF.

The chain has TRBV4-1 and TRBJ1-1, with no clear D. Trimming took off 0 bases at V and 6 bases at J, with 8 bases between the two ends. Per the germline V gene, CDR1 is MGHRA and CDR2 is YSYEKL. The CDR3 has 13 residues. The CDR3 protein is CASSQDPTAEAFF. DNA for the CDR3: TGCGCCAGCAGCCAAGATCCAACTGCTGAAGCTTTCTTT.

The chain uses TRBV7-2 and TRBJ2-3; TRBD1 is a possible D gene (8 bases). CDR3 size: 16 residues. Germline CDR1 SGHTA, CDR2 FQGNSA. DNA of the CDR3: TGTGCGAGCGGGAAGAGTGATGGGACAGGATTGGATACGCAGTATTTT. Its protein product is CASGKSDGTGLDTQYF.

This clone appeared once. The gene calls are TRBV2 and TRBJ2-1, with TRBD1 identical over 7 bases. Germline CDR1 is SNHLY and CDR2 is FYNNEI. The CDR3 is 17 amino acids. Trimming took 4 bases from V and 0 from J; bases not matched to a gene: 9. The CDR3 region is CASSVGDSFSSYNEQFF. In nucleotides, the CDR3 is TGTGCCAGCAGTGTTGGGGACAGCTTTAGCTCCTACAATGAGCAGTTCTTC.

The chain has TRBV30 and TRBJ1-2; D is possibly TRBD1 (5 bases). V shed 2 bases and J shed 3 bases, with 10 bases lying between them. The CDR3 spans 13 residues. CDR1 and CDR2 (germline): GTSNPN, SVGIG (reference sequence). Written as DNA, the CDR3 is TGTGCCTGGAGTTCTATAGGGGACTATGGCTACACCTTC. It specifies CAWSSIGDYGYTF. The full variable domain, completed using reference TRBV30 and TRBJ1-2, is SQTIHQWPATLVQPVGSPLSLECTVEGTSNPNLYWYRQAAGRGLQLLFYSVGIGQISSEVPQNLSASRPQDRQFILSSKKLLLSDSGFYLCAWSSIGDYGYTFGSGTRLTVV.

The chain has TRBV10-3 and TRBJ2-3; 14 bases match TRBD2. Trimming cost V 8 bases and J 2 bases; bases outside gene matches: 3. The CDR3 loop spans 15 amino acids. In germline, CDR1 is ENHRY, CDR2 SYGVKD. The CDR3: CAIGGLAGDTDTQYF. For the CDR3, the DNA is TGTGCCATCGGGGGACTAGCGGGGGACACAGATACGCAGTATTTT.

J is TRBJ1-1 and V is TRBV7-9; possibly TRBD1 for D (6 bases). Germline-derived CDR1 and CDR2 are SEHNR and FQNEAQ (reference sequence). V was trimmed by 7 bases and J by 6 bases, leaving 12 bases between them. The length of the CDR3 is 12 residues. Here the CDR3 reads CASTPQGPEAFF. The CDR3 bases are TGTGCCAGCACCCCCCAGGGGCCTGAAGCTTTCTTT.

The chain is built from TRBV6-2 or TRBV6-3 and TRBJ1-2; TRBD1 agrees at 8 bases. The CDR3 contains 15 residues. Germline-derived CDR1 and CDR2 are MNHEY and SVGEGT. Trimming at V came to 4 bases and at J to 3 bases, leaving 7 bases not matched to a gene. DNA of the CDR3: TGTGCCAGCAGTTCCTGGACAGGGAGACACTATGGCTACACCTTC. Its translation: CASSSWTGRHYGYTF.

The CDR3 reads CASSYSGAPYGYTF. CDR3 in DNA: TGTGCCAGCAGTTACTCTGGGGCTCCCTATGGCTACACCTTC. The V gene is TRBV6-5, the J gene TRBJ1-2; possible D gene TRBD1, 5 bases. CDR3 length equals 14 residues. The V gene lost 0 bases and the J gene lost 4 bases, with 9 bases spanning the gap. Germline V gives CDR1 MNHEY, CDR2 SVGAGI.

This clone has more than one count but fewer than ten. The CDR3 DNA reads as TGCGCCAGCAGCCAAGTGTGGACAGGGGCTTACGAGCAGTACTTC. Amino acids: CASSQVWTGAYEQYF. The V and J genes are TRBV4-1 and TRBJ2-7, with 9 bases that match TRBD1. V lost 1 base, J lost 4 bases, and 5 bases stayed unmatched. CDR3 length equals 15 residues. From germline, CDR1 is MGHRA and CDR2 YSYEKL.

This chain links TRBV19 with TRBJ2-1, with TRBD2 matching 8 bases. The CDR3 runs to 14 residues. V gave up 5 bases and J gave up 3 bases; unmatched junction bases: 3. Germline V gene data show CDR1 as LNHDA and CDR2 as SQIVND (reference sequence). CDR3 DNA sequence: TGTGCCAGTAGTGGTAGCGGGGTCTACAATGAGCAGTTCTTC. Translated: CASSGSGVYNEQFF. The full variable domain, rest sourced from reference TRBV19 and TRBJ2-1, is DGGITQSPKYLFRKEGQNVTLSCEQNLNHDAMYWYRQDPGQGLRLIYYSQIVNDFQKGDIAEGYSVSREKKESFPLTVTSAQKNPTAFYLCASSGSGVYNEQFFGPGTRLTVL.